The rows below give T cell receptor beta chains drawn from one sample of a study of technical replicates of blood from four donors. Generated by immunoSEQ multiplex PCR, the TCRdb table keeps only in-frame clones and is missing some. The sample carries tens of thousands of clones, approximately 86% recorded once. Sequenced sample: PBMCs. These receptor sequences come from a human donor in good health. Some clones in this sample may be carry-over from other donors' samples. The CDR3 runs from the conserved cysteine through the conserved F or W. Each record gives: J gene, clone size, V gene, D gene, CDR3 protein, CDR3 DNA. D genes are given only for firm matches. For some rows the clone size is stated as once, few or many, or as a class when expanded; others skip it.

J gene: TRBJ1-2; clone size: -; V gene: TRBV7-2; D gene: -; CDR3 protein: CASSISGGARGYTF; CDR3 DNA: TGTGCCAGCAGCATTAGCGGGGGGGCGAGGGGCTACACCTTC
J gene: TRBJ1-2; clone size: -; V gene: TRBV10-3; D gene: -; CDR3 protein: CATSWGVDYGYTF; CDR3 DNA: TGTGCCACCTCATGGGGGGTAGACTATGGCTACACCTTC
J gene: TRBJ2-3; clone size: -; V gene: TRBV5-1; D gene: TRBD2; CDR3 protein: CASSSYSGGAQDTQYF; CDR3 DNA: TGCGCCAGCAGCTCCTATAGCGGGGGGGCCCAAGATACGCAGTATTTT
J gene: TRBJ1-5; clone size: -; V gene: TRBV27; D gene: -; CDR3 protein: CASSLSRDSNQPQHF; CDR3 DNA: TGTGCCAGCAGTTTATCCAGGGATAGCAATCAGCCCCAGCATTTT
J gene: TRBJ1-4; clone size: few; V gene: TRBV14; D gene: -; CDR3 protein: CASSQSVLEKLFF; CDR3 DNA: TGTGCCAGCAGCCAGTCTGTCCTGGAAAAACTGTTTTTT
J gene: TRBJ2-7; clone size: -; V gene: TRBV5-1; D gene: TRBD2; CDR3 protein: CASSETTGRGPYEQYF; CDR3 DNA: TGCGCCAGCAGCGAGACCACCGGGAGGGGACCCTACGAGCAGTACTTC
J gene: TRBJ1-1; clone size: few; V gene: TRBV19; D gene: -; CDR3 protein: CASSFLGGNTEAFF; CDR3 DNA: TGTGCCAGTAGCTTCCTCGGCGGGAACACTGAAGCTTTCTTT
J gene: TRBJ1-4; clone size: -; V gene: TRBV9; D gene: TRBD1; CDR3 protein: CASSVEGGQGAELFF; CDR3 DNA: TGTGCCAGCAGCGTAGAAGGAGGACAGGGGGCAGAACTGTTTTTT
J gene: TRBJ2-1; clone size: -; V gene: TRBV21-1; D gene: -; CDR3 protein: CDSSEPFF; CDR3 DNA: TGTGACTCTTCGGAGCCGTTCTTC
J gene: TRBJ1-4; clone size: -; V gene: TRBV6-1; D gene: TRBD1; CDR3 protein: CASSAGQGAFNEKLFF; CDR3 DNA: TGTGCCAGCAGTGCGGGACAGGGGGCTTTTAATGAAAAACTGTTTTTT
J gene: TRBJ1-2; clone size: -; V gene: TRBV2; D gene: -; CDR3 protein: CASIRGGGGYTF; CDR3 DNA: TGTGCCAGCATCAGGGGCGGTGGTGGCTACACCTTC
J gene: TRBJ2-7; clone size: -; V gene: TRBV4-2; D gene: TRBD1; CDR3 protein: CASSLGQRGLYEQYF; CDR3 DNA: TGTGCCAGCAGCCTGGGACAGCGCGGCCTCTACGAGCAGTACTTC
J gene: TRBJ2-7; clone size: -; V gene: TRBV7-2; D gene: -; CDR3 protein: CASSLARGSGSYEQYF; CDR3 DNA: TGTGCCAGCAGCTTAGCGCGAGGGAGTGGTTCCTACGAGCAGTACTTC
J gene: TRBJ2-7; clone size: few; V gene: TRBV6-6; D gene: -; CDR3 protein: CASSYEGGPYEQYF; CDR3 DNA: TGTGCCAGCAGTTACGAGGGGGGGCCCTACGAGCAGTACTTC
J gene: TRBJ1-3; clone size: -; V gene: TRBV4-1; D gene: -; CDR3 protein: CASSQDAQGGNTIYF; CDR3 DNA: TGCGCCAGCAGCCAAGACGCTCAGGGGGGAAACACCATATATTTT
J gene: TRBJ2-1; clone size: -; V gene: TRBV5-1; D gene: TRBD2; CDR3 protein: CASSSLAGGPINEQFF; CDR3 DNA: TGCGCCAGCAGCTCTCTAGCGGGAGGGCCGATCAATGAGCAGTTCTTC
J gene: TRBJ1-4; clone size: -; V gene: TRBV28; D gene: -; CDR3 protein: CASNTRATNEKLFF; CDR3 DNA: TGTGCCAGCAATACGAGGGCAACTAATGAAAAACTGTTTTTT
J gene: TRBJ2-2; clone size: -; V gene: TRBV19; D gene: -; CDR3 protein: CASSPTGTGELFF; CDR3 DNA: TGTGCCAGTAGTCCAACAGGAACCGGGGAGCTGTTTTTT
J gene: TRBJ1-4; clone size: -; V gene: TRBV5-1; D gene: TRBD1; CDR3 protein: CASSLAPDRVLLSQEKLFF; CDR3 DNA: TGCGCCAGCAGCTTGGCCCCGGACAGGGTGCTTCTCAGCCAGGAAAAACTGTTTTTT
J gene: TRBJ2-1; clone size: -; V gene: TRBV4-1; D gene: TRBD1; CDR3 protein: CASSEKPGGYNEQFF; CDR3 DNA: TGCGCCAGCAGCGAGAAACCAGGGGGATACAATGAGCAGTTCTTC
J gene: TRBJ1-5; clone size: -; V gene: TRBV27; D gene: -; CDR3 protein: CASSISLEDQPQHF; CDR3 DNA: TGTGCCAGCAGTATCAGCCTGGAGGATCAGCCCCAGCATTTT
J gene: TRBJ2-5; clone size: -; V gene: TRBV7-2; D gene: TRBD2; CDR3 protein: CASRAGGAETQYF; CDR3 DNA: TGTGCCAGCAGAGCGGGGGGGGCAGAGACCCAGTACTTC
J gene: TRBJ2-5; clone size: -; V gene: TRBV10-1; D gene: -; CDR3 protein: CASSGVTETQYF; CDR3 DNA: TGCGCCAGCAGTGGAGTAACGGAGACCCAGTACTTC
J gene: TRBJ1-5; clone size: -; V gene: TRBV19; D gene: -; CDR3 protein: CASSMLQGLNSNQPQHF; CDR3 DNA: TGTGCCAGTAGTATGCTACAGGGACTAAATAGCAATCAGCCCCAGCATTTT
J gene: TRBJ1-1; clone size: once; V gene: TRBV25-1; D gene: -; CDR3 protein: CASSESQGSTEAFF; CDR3 DNA: TGTGCCAGCAGTGAATCGCAGGGGAGCACTGAAGCTTTCTTT
J gene: TRBJ2-5; clone size: -; V gene: TRBV4-1; D gene: TRBD2; CDR3 protein: CASSQDRIGTRKETQYF; CDR3 DNA: TGCGCCAGCAGCCAAGATCGAATCGGGACTAGGAAAGAGACCCAGTACTTC
J gene: TRBJ2-3; clone size: -; V gene: TRBV7-3; D gene: TRBD2; CDR3 protein: CASSKLAGATDTQYF; CDR3 DNA: TGTGCCAGCAGCAAACTAGCGGGGGCCACAGATACGCAGTATTTT
J gene: TRBJ2-1; clone size: -; V gene: TRBV19; D gene: TRBD1; CDR3 protein: CASSGDREKANEQFF; CDR3 DNA: TGTGCCAGTAGCGGCGACAGGGAAAAAGCCAATGAGCAGTTCTTC
J gene: TRBJ2-5; clone size: -; V gene: TRBV5-4; D gene: TRBD1; CDR3 protein: CASSLGDRAQETQYF; CDR3 DNA: TGTGCCAGCAGCTTGGGGGACAGGGCCCAAGAGACCCAGTACTTC
J gene: TRBJ2-5; clone size: -; V gene: TRBV10-3; D gene: -; CDR3 protein: CAISESGSEETQYF; CDR3 DNA: TGTGCCATCAGTGAGTCAGGGAGTGAAGAGACCCAGTACTTC
J gene: TRBJ1-2; clone size: -; V gene: TRBV6-6; D gene: -; CDR3 protein: CASSYSAGLDYGYTF; CDR3 DNA: TGTGCCAGCAGTTACTCGGCAGGACTTGACTATGGCTACACCTTC
J gene: TRBJ2-1; clone size: -; V gene: TRBV18; D gene: -; CDR3 protein: CASSFQGGNEQFF; CDR3 DNA: TGTGCCAGCTCGTTTCAGGGTGGGAATGAGCAGTTCTTC
J gene: TRBJ2-1; clone size: -; V gene: TRBV11-2; D gene: -; CDR3 protein: CASSYSLSSYNEQFF; CDR3 DNA: TGTGCCAGCAGCTATTCTTTGAGCTCCTACAATGAGCAGTTCTTC
J gene: TRBJ2-5; clone size: -; V gene: TRBV7-3; D gene: TRBD2; CDR3 protein: CASSPGPASGGPMYF; CDR3 DNA: TGTGCCAGCAGCCCTGGTCCGGCTAGCGGGGGGCCCATGTACTTC
J gene: TRBJ2-5; clone size: -; V gene: TRBV10-2; D gene: TRBD1; CDR3 protein: CASNGQGRRETQYF; CDR3 DNA: TGCGCCAGCAACGGACAGGGGAGGCGAGAGACCCAGTACTTC
J gene: TRBJ2-2; clone size: -; V gene: TRBV2; D gene: -; CDR3 protein: CASSRQGLGTGELFF; CDR3 DNA: TGTGCCAGCAGCCGGCAGGGGCTCGGCACCGGGGAGCTGTTTTTT
J gene: TRBJ2-5; clone size: -; V gene: TRBV7-2; D gene: TRBD2; CDR3 protein: CASSHEASGRGETQYF; CDR3 DNA: TGTGCCAGCAGCCACGAGGCCAGCGGGAGGGGTGAGACCCAGTACTTC
J gene: TRBJ2-5; clone size: -; V gene: TRBV5-1; D gene: TRBD2; CDR3 protein: CASSLEGGGVLETQYF; CDR3 DNA: TGCGCCAGCAGCTTGGAAGGCGGGGGGGTTTTAGAGACCCAGTACTTC
J gene: TRBJ2-3; clone size: -; V gene: TRBV13; D gene: TRBD2; CDR3 protein: CASSLAPSGDTDTQYF; CDR3 DNA: TGTGCCAGCAGCTTAGCTCCTAGCGGGGACACAGATACGCAGTATTTT
J gene: TRBJ2-1; clone size: -; V gene: TRBV2; D gene: -; CDR3 protein: CASSEARYNEQFF; CDR3 DNA: TGTGCCAGCAGTGAAGCCCGGTACAATGAGCAGTTCTTC
J gene: TRBJ2-7; clone size: once; V gene: TRBV6-1; D gene: TRBD2; CDR3 protein: CASSVKSSGSGGTYEQYF; CDR3 DNA: TGTGCCAGCAGTGTGAAGAGTTCGGGTTCGGGAGGGACCTACGAGCAGTACTTC
J gene: TRBJ2-1; clone size: -; V gene: TRBV7-9; D gene: -; CDR3 protein: CASSFPGSSFNEQFF; CDR3 DNA: TGTGCCAGCAGCTTCCCCGGCAGTAGCTTCAATGAGCAGTTCTTC
J gene: TRBJ1-2; clone size: -; V gene: TRBV30; D gene: -; CDR3 protein: CAGSRRGLYGYTF; CDR3 DNA: TGTGCCGGGAGTAGAAGGGGCCTCTATGGCTACACCTTC
J gene: TRBJ1-2; clone size: once; V gene: TRBV4-2; D gene: -; CDR3 protein: CASSQDSSSYGYTF; CDR3 DNA: TGTGCCAGCAGCCAAGACAGTTCCTCCTATGGCTACACCTTC
J gene: TRBJ1-2; clone size: -; V gene: TRBV7-3; D gene: TRBD1; CDR3 protein: CASSSGQGAGYTF; CDR3 DNA: TGTGCCAGCAGCTCAGGACAGGGGGCCGGCTACACCTTC
J gene: TRBJ2-7; clone size: -; V gene: TRBV29-1; D gene: -; CDR3 protein: CSVREATSYEQYF; CDR3 DNA: TGCAGCGTTAGGGAGGCGACCTCCTACGAGCAGTACTTC
J gene: TRBJ2-3; clone size: once; V gene: TRBV7-2; D gene: -; CDR3 protein: CASSSYTDTQYF; CDR3 DNA: TGTGCCAGCAGCTCTTACACAGATACGCAGTATTTT
J gene: TRBJ2-7; clone size: -; V gene: TRBV11-2; D gene: -; CDR3 protein: CASTTRDFSYEQYF; CDR3 DNA: TGTGCCAGCACCACCCGGGACTTCTCCTACGAGCAGTACTTC
J gene: TRBJ2-7; clone size: -; V gene: TRBV14; D gene: -; CDR3 protein: CASRLQAGRQYF; CDR3 DNA: TGTGCCAGCAGGTTACAGGCGGGACGGCAGTACTTC
J gene: TRBJ1-1; clone size: few; V gene: TRBV9; D gene: -; CDR3 protein: CASSVEGVGNTEAFF; CDR3 DNA: TGTGCCAGCAGCGTCGAAGGGGTTGGGAACACTGAAGCTTTCTTT
J gene: TRBJ1-4; clone size: -; V gene: TRBV15; D gene: TRBD1; CDR3 protein: CATSSDLQGRREKLFF; CDR3 DNA: TGTGCCACCAGCAGTGACCTACAGGGGCGAAGGGAAAAACTGTTTTTT
J gene: TRBJ2-7; clone size: few; V gene: TRBV7-6; D gene: -; CDR3 protein: CASSLNPTGDEQYF; CDR3 DNA: TGTGCCAGCAGCTTAAACCCAACGGGTGACGAGCAGTACTTC
J gene: TRBJ2-5; clone size: -; V gene: TRBV29-1; D gene: TRBD2; CDR3 protein: CSVRAGGGETQYF; CDR3 DNA: TGCAGCGTTAGAGCGGGGGGGGGAGAGACCCAGTACTTC
J gene: TRBJ2-7; clone size: few; V gene: TRBV13; D gene: TRBD1; CDR3 protein: CASRIPGQGPYEQYF; CDR3 DNA: TGTGCCAGCAGGATACCGGGACAGGGCCCCTACGAGCAGTACTTC
J gene: TRBJ1-5; clone size: -; V gene: TRBV15; D gene: -; CDR3 protein: CATSSTGLNAQPQHF; CDR3 DNA: TGTGCCACCAGCAGTACAGGGCTTAACGCTCAGCCCCAGCATTTT